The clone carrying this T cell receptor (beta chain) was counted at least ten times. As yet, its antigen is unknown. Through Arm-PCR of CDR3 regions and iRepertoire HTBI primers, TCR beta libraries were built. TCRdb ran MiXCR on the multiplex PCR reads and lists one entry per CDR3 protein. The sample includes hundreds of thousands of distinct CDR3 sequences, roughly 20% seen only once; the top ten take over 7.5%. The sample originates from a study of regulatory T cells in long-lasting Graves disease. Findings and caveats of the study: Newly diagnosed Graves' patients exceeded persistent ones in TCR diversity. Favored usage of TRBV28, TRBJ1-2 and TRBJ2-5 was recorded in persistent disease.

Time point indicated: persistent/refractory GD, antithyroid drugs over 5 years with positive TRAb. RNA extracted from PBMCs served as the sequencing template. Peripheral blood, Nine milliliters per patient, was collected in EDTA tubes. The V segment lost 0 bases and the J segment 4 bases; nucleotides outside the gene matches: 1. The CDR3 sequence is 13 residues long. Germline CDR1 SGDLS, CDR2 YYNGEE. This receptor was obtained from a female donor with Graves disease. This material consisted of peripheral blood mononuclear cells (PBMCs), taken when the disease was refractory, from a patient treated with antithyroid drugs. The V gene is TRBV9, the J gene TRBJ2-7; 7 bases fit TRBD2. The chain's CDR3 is CASSVVGGYEQYF. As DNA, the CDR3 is TGTGCCAGCAGCGTAGTGGGAGGGTACGAGCAGTACTTC.